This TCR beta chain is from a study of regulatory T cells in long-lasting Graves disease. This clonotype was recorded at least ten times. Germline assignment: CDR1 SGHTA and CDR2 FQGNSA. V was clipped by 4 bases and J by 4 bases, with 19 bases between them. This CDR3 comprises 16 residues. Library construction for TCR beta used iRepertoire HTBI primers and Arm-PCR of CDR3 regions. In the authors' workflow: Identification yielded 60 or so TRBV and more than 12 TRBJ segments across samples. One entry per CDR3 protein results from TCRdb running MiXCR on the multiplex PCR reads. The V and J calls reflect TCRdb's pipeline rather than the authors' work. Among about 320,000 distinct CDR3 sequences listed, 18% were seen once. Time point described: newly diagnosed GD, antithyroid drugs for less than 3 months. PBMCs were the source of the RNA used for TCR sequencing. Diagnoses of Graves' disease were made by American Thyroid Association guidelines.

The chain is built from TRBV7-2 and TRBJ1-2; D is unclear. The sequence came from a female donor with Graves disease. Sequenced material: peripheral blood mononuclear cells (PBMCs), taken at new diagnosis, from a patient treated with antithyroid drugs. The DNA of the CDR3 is TGTGCCAGCAGCTCGGCCCACAGCGGCTTTGGCTATGGCTACACCTTC. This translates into CASSSAHSGFGYGYTF.